The clone carrying this T cell receptor beta chain was found many times. Its antigen is unknown. Every sequencing run gave over 200 million TCR-beta sequences, taken from 15-18 subjects. TCRdb used MiXCR to reprocess the 5' RACE reads, holding one entry per CDR3 protein. The sample contains over 15,000 distinct CDR3 sequences, roughly 14% of which appear only once. This record belongs to a study of neurological immune-mediated disorders. The study's findings and limits: The absence of any CDR3 amino acid sequence shared by expanded clones across subjects suggests that repertoires were private in all groups.

CDR1 is LGHDT, CDR2 YNNKEL, per germline (reference sequence). The CDR3 has 13 residues. V was clipped by 4 bases and J by 5 bases, with 11 bases between them. This sequence was found in a man in his sixties with HTLV-1-associated myelopathy (HAM/TSP). The chain is built from TRBV3-1 and TRBJ1-1; D might be TRBD1 (5 bases). Sequenced input: PBMCs. Written as DNA, the CDR3 is TGTGCCAGCAGCCGCCGAGGGGAGACTGAAGCTTTCTTT. The encoded protein is CASSRRGETEAFF.